The entry below gives a single T cell receptor (beta chain) sequence along with its context. The antigen remains undetermined. The data were obtained in a study of T cell repertoires and HLA-DP antigens. TCRdb's copy holds only in-frame clones and misses some; the assay was immunoSEQ multiplex PCR. This sample has over 100,000 clones; 85% to 95% occur once, and the top ten carry around 0.3%. Germline V gives CDR1 SQVTM, CDR2 ANQGSEA. Trimming left V 7 bases short and J 5 bases short, with 14 bases between. This CDR3 is 12 amino acids long. Untouched CD4+ T cells were isolated by negative selection, averaging roughly 98% purity.

Sequenced input: CD4+ T cells from PBMCs. This receptor was identified in a woman in her late teens or twenties in good health and CMV-seronegative. The rearrangement uses TRBV29-1 and TRBJ2-5; D perhaps matches TRBD2 (6 bases). The CDR3 bases are TGCAGCGCTCGACTAGGAGTGGAGACCCAGTACTTC. As protein: CSARLGVETQYF.